This T cell receptor (beta chain) was captured by sequencing in a study of OX40 agonist ivuxolimab in advanced cancers. Study overall: Recorded diagnoses for dose-escalation patients were hepatocellular carcinoma, melanoma, renal cell or head and neck cancer. It was permissible to have had prior anti-PD-1, anti-PD-L1 or anti-CTLA-4 therapy, and over 35% had some.

General observations from the study: Compared with CD4+, CD8+ T cells on average had more expanded clones.

Using immunoSEQ multiplex PCR, the repertoire was profiled, and TCRdb retains in-frame clones only, with some absent. This sample has 50,000 or so clones, with roughly 85% found just once. Autoimmune disease history or systemic immunosuppression led to patient exclusion. For this clone: What it binds is unknown.

This receptor was identified in an adult with an advanced solid tumor such as melanoma, head and neck, liver or kidney cancer. Here the sequenced sample was CD4+ or CD8+ T cells sorted from blood, taken in a trial of the OX40 agonist ivuxolimab.

The CDR3 spells CASSPLLQGPNSYEQYF. Here the CDR3 DNA reads TGTGCCAGCAGCCCTTTGCTACAGGGACCTAACTCCTACGAGCAGTACTTC. The V call is TRBV7-9, the J call TRBJ2-7; tentatively, D is TRBD1 (6 bases). The CDR3 runs 17 residues. CDR1 is SEHNR, CDR2 FQNEAQ, per germline (reference sequence). Trimming stripped 5 bases from V and 0 bases from J, with 20 bases between.